This TCR beta chain was sequenced during a study of OX40 agonist ivuxolimab in advanced cancers. This CDR3 contains 14 residues. V lost 3 bases and J lost 10, with 16 bases in between. Germline V CDR1 and CDR2: KGHSH, LQKENI. Assay used: immunoSEQ multiplex PCR; TCRdb lists only in-frame clones, some missing. Here the sample spans roughly 48,000 clones, 79% being singletons. The chain has TRBV18 and TRBJ2-1; D gene uncertain. This clonotype originated in an adult with an advanced solid tumor such as melanoma, head and neck, liver or kidney cancer. The sample consisted of CD4+ or CD8+ T cells sorted from blood, taken in a trial of the OX40 agonist ivuxolimab. CDR3 DNA: TGTGCCAGCTCACCCAATCGACTCATGGCGGAGCAGTTCTTC. Protein sequence: CASSPNRLMAEQFF. Filled out from reference TRBV18 and TRBJ2-1, the complete variable domain reads NAGVMQNPRHLVRRRGQEARLRCSPMKGHSHVYWYRQLPEEGLKFMVYLQKENIIDESGMPKERFSAEFPKEGPSILRIQQVVRGDSAAYFCASSPNRLMAEQFFGPGTRLTVL.